What follows are 21 T cell receptor beta chains derived from one specimen sequenced in a study of T cell changes during pregnancy in multiple sclerosis. Profiled with immunoSEQ multiplex PCR; TCRdb holds only in-frame clones, not every one. Here the sample spans about 79,000 clones, approximately 92% being singletons. The input for sequencing was peripheral blood, taken in the second trimester of pregnancy. These receptors were obtained from a female donor in good health, enrolled as a control in a pregnancy study.

The gene calls are TRBV10-3 and TRBJ2-7, with 11 bases fitting TRBD1. The J segment lost 3 bases and the V segment lost 3 bases, leaving 10 bases of the junction unmatched. The CDR3 has 17 amino acids. Germline V gene lookup returns CDR1 ENHRY and CDR2 SYGVKD. CDR3 DNA: TGTGCCATCAGTGACCGGGACAGGGGGTTTTCCGGCTACGAGCAGTACTTC. Its protein is CAISDRDRGFSGYEQYF.

This clone was recorded only once. The V call is TRBV14, the J call TRBJ1-1; D may be TRBD1 (5 bases). Trimming left V 1 base short and J 4 bases short, with 16 bases between. Germline lookup yields CDR1 SGHDN and CDR2 FVKESK. The CDR3 consists of 16 residues. CDR3 bases: TGTGCCAGCAGCCAAGTCCCAGGCAGGGTCGCCACTGAAGCTTTCTTT. Its protein product is CASSQVPGRVATEAFF. The full variable domain, with the rest looked up from reference TRBV14 and TRBJ1-1, is EAGVTQFPSHSVIEKGQTVTLRCDPISGHDNLYWYRRVMGKEIKFLLHFVKESKQDESGMPNNRFLAERTGGTYSTLKVQPAELEDSGVYFCASSQVPGRVATEAFFGQGTRLTVV.

The rearrangement links TRBV19 to TRBJ1-1, with D tentatively TRBD1 (5 bases). V was pared by 9 bases and J by 1 base, with 9 bases between. The germline V gene encodes CDR1 LNHDA and CDR2 SQIVND (reference sequence). CDR3 length: 12 amino acids. The CDR3 nucleotides read TGTGCCAGCCGACAGAGGAACACTGAAGCTTTCTTT. Translating it yields CASRQRNTEAFF.

The V gene is TRBV25-1, the J gene TRBJ2-1; 10 bases map to TRBD2. CDR1 is MGHDK, CDR2 SYGVNS, per germline. The CDR3 sequence is 15 residues long. The V and J ends lost 3 bases and 7 bases, in that order; junction bases with no gene match: 6. The CDR3 DNA reads TGTGCCAGCAGTGATTCCAGCGGGGGGGGGAATGAGCAGTTCTTC. This translates into CASSDSSGGGNEQFF.

This sequence joins TRBV6-1 and TRBJ2-7; weak D call: TRBD1 (6 bases). The CDR3 is 14 amino acids. Between the trimmed V and J ends, which lost 4 bases and 2 bases, there was a span of 12 bases. Germline lookup yields CDR1 MNHNS and CDR2 SASEGT. The CDR3 coding sequence is TGTGCCAGCAGTGCCTCGAGGGACACCTACGAGCAGTACTTC. The encoded protein is CASSASRDTYEQYF.

J is TRBJ1-1 and V is TRBV25-1; D gene unclear. The V and J ends lost 5 bases and 7 bases respectively, with 11 bases between them. This CDR3 has 12 residues. Germline V gene sequence: CDR1 MGHDK, CDR2 SYGVNS. CDR3 DNA sequence: TGTGCCAGCAGTCCTCAGGAAAATGAAGCTTTCTTT. Protein: CASSPQENEAFF.

The chain links TRBV4-3 to TRBJ2-5; D is possibly TRBD2 (7 bases). Germline V lookup: CDR1 LGHNA, CDR2 YSLEER. The CDR3 covers 15 residues. V lost 0 bases and J 4 bases, leaving 12 bases between the germline ends. In nucleotides, the CDR3 is TGCGCCAGCAGCCAAGAGCGGGGGCACCGAGAGACCCAGTACTTC. Translated, it gives CASSQERGHRETQYF.

This chain joins TRBV4-2 and TRBJ2-5, with 9 bases fitting TRBD2. The CDR3 is made up of 18 amino acids. Germline values: CDR1 LGHNA, CDR2 YNFKEQ. With V trimmed by 0 bases and J by 3 bases, 11 bases remained unmatched. The CDR3 is CASSQEGLAGGFEETQYF. CDR3 DNA: TGTGCCAGCAGCCAAGAGGGTCTGGCGGGGGGGTTTGAAGAGACCCAGTACTTC.

The chain has TRBV5-6 and TRBJ2-1, with 9 positions matching TRBD2. Trimming at V came to 4 bases and at J to 7 bases, leaving 12 bases not matched to a gene. Germline CDR1 and CDR2: SGHDT and YYEEEE. The CDR3 length is 16 residues. The DNA of the CDR3 is TGTGCCAGCAGCCGGCGTGCGGGGGGGGGTTATAATGAGCAGTTCTTC. It translates to CASSRRAGGGYNEQFF.

V usage is TRBV2 and J usage is TRBJ1-5, with D possibly TRBD1 on 5 matching bases. The V end lost 4 bases, the J end lost 1 base, and 11 bases lay between the germline ends. The CDR3 extends over 15 amino acids. Germline loops: CDR1 SNHLY, CDR2 FYNNEI. The CDR3 spells CASSGRGRSNQPQHF. The CDR3 DNA sequence: TGTGCCAGCAGTGGGCGGGGGAGGAGCAATCAGCCCCAGCATTTT.

The chain combines TRBV4-1 with TRBJ2-7; tentative D call: TRBD1 (6 bases). The CDR3 spans 13 residues. V shed 4 bases and J shed 3 bases, with 10 bases lying between them. Germline V gene lookup returns CDR1 MGHRA and CDR2 YSYEKL. In DNA, the CDR3 is TGCGCCAGCAGCCTCCAGGGGAGCTACGAGCAGTACTTC. Protein: CASSLQGSYEQYF.

The chain is built from TRBV2 and TRBJ2-7, with D possibly TRBD2 on 5 matching bases. Per germline, CDR1 SNHLY and CDR2 FYNNEI. V was cut by 6 bases and J by 3 bases, with 24 bases left in between. The CDR3 contains 17 residues. The CDR3 sequence: CASRKTYLRDSNYEQYF. DNA of the CDR3: TGTGCCAGCAGAAAGACCTACCTCCGGGATTCGAACTACGAGCAGTACTTC.

J is TRBJ1-1 and V is TRBV7-2, with D perhaps matching TRBD1 (6 bases). CDR3 size: 15 residues. V dropped 5 bases and J dropped 0 bases, with 13 bases sitting between them. Per germline, CDR1 SGHTA and CDR2 FQGNSA. CDR3: CASSPRQEMNTEAFF. The CDR3 nucleotides read TGTGCCAGCAGCCCCCGACAGGAGATGAACACTGAAGCTTTCTTT.

This sequence joins TRBV6-1 and TRBJ2-7; 8 positions agree with TRBD1. Germline loops: CDR1 MNHNS, CDR2 SASEGT. The trim removed 4 bases at V and 5 bases at J, leaving 10 bases unmatched. There are 15 residues in the CDR3. The CDR3 here is CASSVRTGYVDEQYF. Here the CDR3 DNA reads TGTGCCAGCAGTGTTAGGACAGGGTATGTTGACGAGCAGTACTTC.

The rearrangement links TRBV7-3 to TRBJ2-1; TRBD2 matches at 8 bases. The length of the CDR3 is 17 residues. Germline V gene lookup returns CDR1 SGHTA and CDR2 FQGTGA. V dropped 5 bases and J dropped 4; count of bases not matched to a gene: 13. The chain's CDR3 is CASSPDSVAGIYNEQFF. The CDR3 region has the DNA TGTGCCAGCAGCCCCGATTCGGTAGCGGGGATTTACAATGAGCAGTTCTTC.

This clone was detected only a few times. This chain links TRBV4-2 with TRBJ1-5; unclear D gene. The CDR3 has 15 amino acids. CDR1 and CDR2 from the germline V gene are LGHNA and YNFKEQ. Between the trimmed V and J ends, which lost 4 bases and 1 base, there was a span of 11 bases. In nucleotides, the CDR3 is TGTGCCAGCAGCCCCCGACCCGGGAGCAATCAGCCCCAGCATTTT. This codes for CASSPRPGSNQPQHF.

The V call is TRBV7-3, the J call TRBJ2-2; D remains unclear. The germline CDR1 and CDR2 sequences are SGHTA and FQGTGA. CDR3 size: 13 residues. V was pared by 6 bases and J by 0 bases, with 5 bases between. The CDR3 is CASSYSNTGELFF. In DNA, the CDR3 is TGTGCCAGCAGTTACTCGAACACCGGGGAGCTGTTTTTT.

The gene calls are TRBV25-1 and TRBJ1-1, with D tentatively TRBD1 (6 bases). Deletions cut 6 bases from V and 1 base from J, with 21 bases between. The germline V gene encodes CDR1 MGHDK and CDR2 SYGVNS. CDR3 length: 17 residues. The CDR3 DNA is TGTGCCAGCAGCCCAAGGGGGAGGGGTGCTGCGAACACTGAAGCTTTCTTT. This encodes CASSPRGRGAANTEAFF.

In DNA, the CDR3 is TGTGCCAGCAGTTTGGTGGGGGGCCAAGAGACCCAGTACTTC. It specifies CASSLVGGQETQYF. The rearrangement links TRBV27 to TRBJ2-5, with D possibly TRBD2 on 6 matching bases. Germline lookup yields CDR1 MNHEY and CDR2 SMNVEV (reference sequence). This CDR3 contains 14 residues. Trimming took 3 bases from V and 1 from J, leaving 9 bases between them.

The chain combines TRBV4-2 with TRBJ2-7; 11 nucleotides match TRBD2. Germline CDR1 reads LGHNA; CDR2 reads YNFKEQ. Trimming took 1 base from V and 2 from J; bases not matched to a gene: 4. The CDR3 is 16 amino acids. CDR3 nucleotides: TGTGCCAGCAGCCAAGTAACTAGCGGGGGACCCTACGAGCAGTACTTC. This translates into CASSQVTSGGPYEQYF.

This clone was seen once. This sequence joins TRBV7-3 and TRBJ1-2; 8 positions match TRBD1. This CDR3 region has 13 residues. Germline V gene lookup returns CDR1 SGHTA and CDR2 FQGTGA. Trimming cost V 5 bases and J 6 bases; bases outside gene matches: 5. The CDR3 DNA reads as TGTGCCAGCAGCCCCGGACAGGGAAATGGCTACACCTTC. This translates into CASSPGQGNGYTF.